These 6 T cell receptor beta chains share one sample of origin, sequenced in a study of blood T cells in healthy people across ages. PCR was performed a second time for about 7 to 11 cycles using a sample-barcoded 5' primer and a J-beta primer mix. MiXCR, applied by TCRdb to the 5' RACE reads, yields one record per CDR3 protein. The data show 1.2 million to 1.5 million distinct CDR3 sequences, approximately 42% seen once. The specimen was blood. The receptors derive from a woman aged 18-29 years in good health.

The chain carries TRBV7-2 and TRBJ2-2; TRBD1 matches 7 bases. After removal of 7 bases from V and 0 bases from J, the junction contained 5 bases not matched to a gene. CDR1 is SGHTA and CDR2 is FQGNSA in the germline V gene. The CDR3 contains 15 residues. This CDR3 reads CASNPDRANTGELFF. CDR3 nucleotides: TGTGCCAGCAACCCCGACAGGGCGAACACCGGGGAGCTGTTTTTT.

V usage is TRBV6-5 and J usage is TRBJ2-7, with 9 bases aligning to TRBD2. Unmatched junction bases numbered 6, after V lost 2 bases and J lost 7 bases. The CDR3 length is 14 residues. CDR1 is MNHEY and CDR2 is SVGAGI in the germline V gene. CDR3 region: CASSYAAGGREQYF. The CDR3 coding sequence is TGTGCCAGCAGTTACGCAGCGGGAGGCAGGGAGCAGTACTTC.

The CDR3 region is CASSPDGAQAYEQYF. The CDR3, as DNA: TGTGCCAGCAGTCCGGACGGGGCCCAGGCCTACGAGCAGTACTTC. The genes are TRBV12-3 or TRBV12-4 and TRBJ2-7; D possibly matches TRBD1 or TRBD2 (5 bases each). V lost 5 bases, J lost 2 bases, and 16 bases lay in between. The CDR3 covers 15 residues.

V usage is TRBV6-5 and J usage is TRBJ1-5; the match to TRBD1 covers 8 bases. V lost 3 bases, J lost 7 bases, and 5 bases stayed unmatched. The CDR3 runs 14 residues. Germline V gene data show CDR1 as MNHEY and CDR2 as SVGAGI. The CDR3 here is CASSYRQGHQPQHF. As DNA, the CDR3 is TGTGCCAGCAGTTATCGACAGGGGCACCAGCCCCAGCATTTT.

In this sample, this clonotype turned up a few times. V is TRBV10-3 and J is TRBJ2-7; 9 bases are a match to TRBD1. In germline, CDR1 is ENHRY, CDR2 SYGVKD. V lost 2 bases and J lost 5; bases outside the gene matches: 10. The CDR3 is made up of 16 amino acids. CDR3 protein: CAISEGLGDRVHEQYF. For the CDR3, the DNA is TGTGCCATCAGTGAGGGGTTGGGGGACAGGGTCCACGAGCAGTACTTC.

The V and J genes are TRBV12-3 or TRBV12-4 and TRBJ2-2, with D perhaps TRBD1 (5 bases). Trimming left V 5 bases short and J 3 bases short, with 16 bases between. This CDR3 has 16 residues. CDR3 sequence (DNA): TGTGCCAGCAGTCCCGTGGGGCCCTCGCACACCGGGGAGCTGTTTTTT. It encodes CASSPVGPSHTGELFF.